The 25 T cell receptor beta chains in this list originate from one sample, sequenced in a study of T cell clonality in common variable immunodeficiency. Data came from immunoSEQ multiplex PCR; TCRdb stores just in-frame clones and leaves some out. The sample is made up of roughly 28,000 clones, none counted only once. Specimen: peripheral blood mononuclear cells. The receptors were sampled from a person between 18 and 69 years old in good health.

This clone was picked up a small number of times. The CDR3 extends 3 residues past the end of the read, so its final part is completed from the germline J gene. The chain employs TRBV5-1 and TRBJ2-3, with TRBD1 matching 8 bases. CDR1 is SGHRS and CDR2 is YFSETQ in the germline V gene. The CDR3 spans 13 residues. This chain's CDR3 is CASSQGAGETQYF. CDR3 bases read: TGCGCCAGCAGCCAGGGGGCAGGAGAGACG.

This clone showed up many times. CDR3 in amino acids: CASSLTPGQGGEKLFF. The sequenced CDR3 bases are TGTGCCAGCAGTCTCACCCCTGGACAGGGTGGCGAAAAA. The chain carries TRBV28 and TRBJ1-4, with 8 positions matching TRBD1. The read is 3 residues too short to cover the CDR3 end, so that end is filled in from the germline J gene. This CDR3 region has 16 residues. CDR1 MDHEN and CDR2 SYDVKM come from the germline V gene. After removal of 5 bases from V and 8 bases from J, the junction contained 13 bases not matched to a gene.

This clone has at least ten counts. Read coverage stops 3 residues before the CDR3 terminus; the germline J gene supplies the remainder. V and J are TRBV7-3 and TRBJ1-1, with unresolved D. V lost 5 bases to trimming and J lost 0 bases, with 13 bases between them. The CDR3 covers 15 residues. Germline-derived CDR1 and CDR2 are SGHTA and FQGTGA. CDR3 residues: CASSNNRIMNTEAFF. The sequenced CDR3 bases are TGTGCCAGCAGCAACAATCGAATTATGAACACTGAA.

This clone came up many times. Coverage ceases 3 residues before the CDR3 finishes, and the germline J gene fills in the end. The chain is built from TRBV5-6 and TRBJ1-5, with D possibly being TRBD1 (6 bases). This CDR3 comprises 14 residues. Per germline, CDR1 SGHDT and CDR2 YYEEEE. The V gene lost 2 bases and the J gene lost 6 bases, with 12 bases spanning the gap. The part of the CDR3 DNA that was read is TGTGCCAGCAGCTTCAGGGGTGAGAGTCAGCCC. Translation: CASSFRGESQP. From start to end, the CDR3 is CASSFRGESQPQHF.

This clone was picked up many times. The read terminates 3 residues ahead of where the CDR3 ends, so the germline J gene completes it. V usage is TRBV7-2 and J usage is TRBJ2-5; possible D gene TRBD1, 6 bases. The germline gives CDR1 SGHTA, CDR2 FQGNSA. The V and J ends lost 5 bases and 5 bases respectively, with 15 bases between them. The CDR3 extends over 14 amino acids. The part of the CDR3 DNA that was read is TGTGCCAGCAGCCTGTCAGGGGATCGGGAGACC. It is translated as CASSLSGDRET. The CDR3 as a whole reads CASSLSGDRETQYF.

This clone was counted many times. Here the CDR3 reads CASSLGTSQETQYF. Partial CDR3 DNA: TGCGCCAGCAGCCTTGGGACTAGCCAAGAGACC. This chain joins TRBV4-1 and TRBJ2-5; 8 bases align to TRBD2. The observed sequence ends 3 residues before the CDR3 terminus, with the missing tail filled in from the germline J gene. Germline-derived CDR1 and CDR2 are MGHRA and YSYEKL. V was clipped by 4 bases and J by 1 base; unmatched bases: 2. There are 14 residues in the CDR3.

This clone was seen repeatedly, ten times or more. The DNA ends 3 residues before the CDR3 does, and the rest of the CDR3 is filled in from the germline J gene. J is TRBJ2-3 and V is TRBV5-1, with 7 bases that match TRBD2. This CDR3 is built from 16 residues. Germline-derived CDR1 and CDR2 are SGHRS and YFSETQ. V gave up 6 bases and J gave up 3 bases; unmatched junction bases: 13. Here the CDR3 reads CASTKKALAETDTQYF. CDR3 DNA (partial): TGCGCCAGCACCAAAAAGGCGCTAGCGGAAACAGATACG.

This clone appeared many times. The CDR3 sequence is CASSLGQKGAIEQYF. CDR3 DNA (partial): TGTGCCAGCAGTTTGGGACAGAAAGGGGCCATCGAG. The chain joins TRBV28 to TRBJ2-7, with 7 bases lining up with TRBD1. The CDR3 end lies 3 residues beyond the end of the read and is filled in from the germline J gene. The trim removed 3 bases at V and 6 bases at J, leaving 11 bases unmatched. Germline loops: CDR1 MDHEN, CDR2 SYDVKM. The CDR3 spans 15 residues. Full variable domain (outside the CDR3, taken from reference TRBV28 and TRBJ2-7): DVKVTQSSRYLVKRTGEKVFLECVQDMDHENMFWYRQDPGLGLRLIYFSYDVKMKEKGDIPEGYSVSREKKERFSLILESASTNQTSMYLCASSLGQKGAIEQYFGPGTRLTVT.

This clone was seen many times. The CDR3 extends 3 residues past the end of the read, so its final part is completed from the germline J gene. V is TRBV11-2 and J is TRBJ1-6; a possible D gene is TRBD1 (5 bases). Looked up from germline, CDR1 is SGHAT and CDR2 is FQNNGV. The CDR3 runs 14 residues. V gave up 3 bases and J gave up 7 bases, with 10 bases separating them. This CDR3 is CASSFQGQNSPLHF. CDR3 bases read: TGTGCCAGCAGCTTTCAGGGTCAGAATTCACCC.

This clone was counted ten times or more. The CDR3 goes on 3 residues after the read ends, and that part is filled in from the germline J gene. V usage is TRBV5-1 and J usage is TRBJ2-2, with 8 positions matching TRBD1. CDR3 length: 15 residues. Germline CDR1 and CDR2: SGHRS and YFSETQ. V lost 5 bases and J lost 1; bases outside the gene matches: 4. The CDR3 DNA, read in part, is TGCGCCAGCAGGGCGGGACAGGTGAACACCGGGGAG. Its protein product is CASRAGQVNTGE. The full-length CDR3 reads as CASRAGQVNTGELFF.

This clone appeared a few times. The sequenced fragment ends 3 residues before the CDR3 boundary, so the rest is inferred from the germline J gene. The V and J genes are TRBV7-9 and TRBJ1-5; D gene ambiguous. This CDR3 contains 15 residues. Per germline, CDR1 SEHNR and CDR2 FQNEAQ (reference sequence). Trimming pared 4 bases from V and 0 bases from J, leaving 10 bases between. CDR3 in amino acids: CASSSSGYSNQPQHF. The part of the CDR3 DNA that was read is TGTGCCAGCAGCTCGTCCGGGTATAGCAATCAGCCC.

This clone occurred many times. The sequenced fragment ends 3 residues before the CDR3 boundary, so the rest is inferred from the germline J gene. This chain uses TRBV30 with TRBJ2-7; 10 bases map to TRBD1. The germline CDR1 and CDR2 sequences are GTSNPN and SVGIG (reference sequence). This CDR3 comprises 14 residues. The junction had 4 bases not matched to a gene; V was cut back by 3 bases and J by 2 bases. The DNA read from the CDR3 is TGTGCCTGGAGCGCCGGGACAGGGGCCTACGAG. Protein sequence: CAWSAGTGAYE. The full CDR3 is CAWSAGTGAYEQYF.

The table lists this clone with many counts. The read is 3 residues too short to cover the CDR3 end, so that end is filled in from the germline J gene. The chain uses TRBV5-1 and TRBJ2-1; 10 nucleotides agree with TRBD2. Germline V gives CDR1 SGHRS, CDR2 YFSETQ. The ends lost 7 bases at V and 4 bases at J; junction bases unmatched: 5. The CDR3 loop spans 14 amino acids. The part of the CDR3 DNA that was read is TGCGCCAGCGGCAGCGGGGGGGGATACAATGAG. Amino acid sequence: CASGSGGGYNE. The complete CDR3 sequence is CASGSGGGYNEQFF.

This clone has ten or more counts. The CDR3 end is not reached by the read, which stops 3 residues before it; the germline J gene fills it in. The chain uses TRBV29-1 and TRBJ2-2, with 8 bases aligning to TRBD1. CDR1 SQVTM and CDR2 ANQGSEA come from the germline V gene. The length of the CDR3 is 13 residues. The V and J ends lost 4 bases and 5 bases, in that order; junction bases with no gene match: 3. CDR3 amino acids: CSVARGRTGELFF. CDR3 bases read: TGCAGCGTTGCCAGGGGGCGTACCGGGGAG.

Concerning this clone itself: Coverage ceases 3 residues before the CDR3 finishes, and the germline J gene fills in the end. The rearrangement links TRBV7-6 to TRBJ2-7; D gene ambiguous. CDR3 length: 17 amino acids. Germline lookup yields CDR1 SGHVS and CDR2 FNYEAQ. V gave up 2 bases and J gave up 6 bases, with 23 bases separating them. The CDR3 protein is CASSLSARTAQDPEQYF. The sequenced part of the CDR3 DNA is TGTGCCAGCAGCTTATCGGCGCGTACTGCTCAGGATCCCGAG.

This clone has ten or more counts. The read terminates 3 residues ahead of where the CDR3 ends, so the germline J gene completes it. The chain is built from TRBV5-1 and TRBJ2-2, with a tentative D call TRBD2 (6 bases). V shed 1 base and J shed 4 bases, with 14 bases lying between them. There are 16 residues in the CDR3. The germline gives CDR1 SGHRS, CDR2 YFSETQ. Here the CDR3 reads CASSLKVGGGTGELFF. CDR3 bases read: TGCGCCAGCAGCTTGAAGGTGGGGGGTGGCACCGGGGAG.

This clone was seen at least ten times. The CDR3 goes on 3 residues after the read ends, and that part is filled in from the germline J gene. V is TRBV29-1 and J is TRBJ2-1, with 7 bases fitting TRBD2. V dropped 4 bases and J dropped 0; count of bases not matched to a gene: 0. The CDR3 sequence is 13 residues long. From germline, CDR1 is SQVTM and CDR2 ANQGSEA. The chain's CDR3 is CSVGGGSYNEQFF. The sequenced part of the CDR3 DNA is TGCAGCGTTGGGGGGGGCTCCTACAATGAG.

The sample holds many counts of this clone. The DNA ends 3 residues before the CDR3 does, and the rest of the CDR3 is filled in from the germline J gene. The chain uses TRBV6-2 or TRBV6-3 and TRBJ1-2; D is unresolved. The CDR3 runs 14 residues. V was clipped by 0 bases and J by 4 bases, with 9 bases between them. Germline CDR1 is MNHEY and CDR2 is SVGEGT. CDR3 amino acids: CASSYSGRIYGYTF. Incomplete CDR3 DNA: TGTGCCAGCAGTTACTCGGGCAGGATCTATGGC.

Ten or more counts support this clone. The junction departs from the called germline gene at one end, perhaps through a read error. The sequence runs out 3 residues before the end of the CDR3; the remainder is reconstructed from the germline J gene. J is TRBJ2-5 and V is TRBV13, with TRBD2 matching 7 bases. The CDR3 has 14 residues. In germline, CDR1 is PRHDT, CDR2 FYEKMQ (reference sequence). The part of the CDR3 DNA that was read is TGTGCCAGCAGCTCGCTAGCGGACCAAGGGACC. Its protein is CASSSLADQGT. The entire CDR3 protein is CASSSLADQGTQYF. Drawing the rest from reference TRBV13 and TRBJ2-5, the complete variable domain is AAGVIQSPRHLIKEKRETATLKCYPIPRHDTVYWYQQGPGQDPQFLISFYEKMQSDKGSIPDRFSAQQFSDYHSELNMSSLELGDSALYFCASSSLADQGTQYFGPGTRLLVL.

This clone occurred many times. The read ends 3 residues shy of where the CDR3 ends; the end is completed using the germline J gene. The chain has TRBV10-1 and TRBJ1-1; D ambiguous. The CDR3 covers 14 residues. Looked up from germline, CDR1 is WNHNN and CDR2 is SYGVQD (reference sequence). CDR3 protein: CASSSGCQDREAFF. The DNA read from the CDR3 is TGCGCCAGCAGCTCGGGGTGCCAAGACCGAGAA.

The sample holds many counts of this clone. The CDR3 goes on 3 residues after the read ends, and that part is filled in from the germline J gene. The chain joins TRBV7-2 to TRBJ2-2; unclear D gene. Germline V gene lookup returns CDR1 SGHTA and CDR2 FQGNSA. CDR3 size: 14 residues. V lost 3 bases and J lost 6, with 11 bases in between. The CDR3 reads CASSFRSQSGELFF. CDR3 bases read: TGTGCCAGCAGCTTCAGGTCACAATCCGGGGAG.

This clone was observed a few times. The observed sequence ends 3 residues before the CDR3 terminus, with the missing tail filled in from the germline J gene. The chain employs TRBV2 and TRBJ1-3; 12 nucleotides line up with TRBD1. Germline CDR1 SNHLY, CDR2 FYNNEI. V lost 6 bases to trimming and J lost 4 bases; unmatched junction nucleotides: 4. This CDR3 comprises 15 residues. This CDR3 reads CASRGQGALGNTIYF. The DNA read from the CDR3 is TGTGCCAGCAGGGGACAGGGGGCTTTAGGAAACACC.

The table lists this clone with many counts. CDR3 loop: CSASDGQGAGETQYF. The part of the CDR3 DNA that was read is TGCAGTGCTTCAGACGGACAGGGGGCCGGGGAGACC. The chain couples TRBV20-1 to TRBJ2-5; TRBD1 matches 11 bases. The read gets to within 3 residues of the CDR3 end, and the germline J gene fills in the rest. This CDR3 region has 15 residues. Germline CDR1 DFQATT, CDR2 SNEGSKA (reference sequence). Trimming at V came to 5 bases and at J to 5 bases, leaving 10 bases not matched to a gene.

As concerns this clone: The read terminates 3 residues ahead of where the CDR3 ends, so the germline J gene completes it. V is TRBV18 and J is TRBJ2-1; D unresolved. V was cut by 4 bases and J by 0 bases, with 10 bases left in between. The CDR3 sequence is 15 residues long. Germline loops: CDR1 KGHSH, CDR2 LQKENI. The CDR3 protein is CASSRASSSYNEQFF. Incomplete CDR3 DNA: TGTGCCAGCTCACGAGCGAGTAGCTCCTACAATGAG.

The sample holds a few counts of this clone. The CDR3 DNA, read in part, is TGCGCCAGCAGCCCAGGGACAGGGGAAGGC. This translates into CASSPGTGEG. The whole CDR3 region reads CASSPGTGEGYTF. The chain links TRBV5-1 to TRBJ1-2; the match to TRBD1 covers 10 bases. From the germline J gene comes the end of the CDR3, since the read stops 3 residues before it. The length of the CDR3 is 13 residues. Germline V gene lookup returns CDR1 SGHRS and CDR2 YFSETQ.